The 24 T cell receptor beta chains below come from one sample, sequenced in a study of blood T cell repertoires in COVID-19. The method was immunoSEQ multiplex PCR; TCRdb's version includes in-frame clones alone and lacks a portion of them. The sample has over 100,000 clones; approximately 78% are singletons. The specimen was peripheral blood. Receptors originate from a man aged 65 to 85 with acute or convalescent COVID-19.

The chain employs TRBV5-1 and TRBJ1-3; 11 positions agree with TRBD1. The CDR3 is 16 amino acids. V dropped 4 bases and J dropped 1; count of bases not matched to a gene: 4. CDR1 SGHRS and CDR2 YFSETQ come from the germline V gene. The CDR3 bases are TGCGCCAGCAGCCTCGGACAGGGGGCTTCTGGAAACACCATATATTTT. Protein product: CASSLGQGASGNTIYF.

The gene calls are TRBV10-3 and TRBJ1-5; the D is unclear. The CDR3 extends over 16 amino acids. CDR1 ENHRY and CDR2 SYGVKD come from the germline V gene. V lost 11 bases and J 0 bases, leaving 20 bases between the germline ends. CDR3 amino acids: CASRTGTDDSNQPQHF. For the CDR3, the DNA is TGTGCCTCCCGGACGGGAACAGACGATAGCAATCAGCCCCAGCATTTT.

This clone was seen only a few times. The chain carries TRBV27 and TRBJ2-7; 9 bases line up with TRBD2. V was pared by 5 bases and J by 0 bases, with 8 bases of the junction left unmatched. This CDR3 is 16 amino acids long. Per germline, CDR1 MNHEY and CDR2 SMNVEV (reference sequence). CDR3: CASSPKPGLASYEQYF. The CDR3 coding sequence is TGTGCCAGCAGTCCAAAACCGGGACTAGCCTCCTACGAGCAGTACTTC.

The V gene is TRBV28, the J gene TRBJ1-1; 7 bases map to TRBD1. Unmatched junction bases numbered 8, after V lost 6 bases and J lost 4 bases. The CDR3 is 14 amino acids. Looked up from germline, CDR1 is MDHEN and CDR2 is SYDVKM. CDR3 in DNA: TGTGCCAGCAGCGGGACAGTAGGTTCCACTGAAGCTTTCTTT. It specifies CASSGTVGSTEAFF.

This chain connects TRBV5-1 to TRBJ2-2; D gene ambiguous. The CDR3 covers 15 residues. V shed 4 bases and J shed 3 bases, with 13 bases lying between them. CDR1 and CDR2 from the germline V gene are SGHRS and YFSETQ. CDR3 DNA sequence: TGCGCCAGCAGCCTGGACCCCCGGGACACCGGGGAGCTGTTTTTT. Residues: CASSLDPRDTGELFF.

This chain links TRBV5-5 with TRBJ1-3; D is ambiguous. This CDR3 comprises 15 residues. V lost 0 bases to trimming and J lost 4 bases, with 11 bases between them. The germline V gene encodes CDR1 SGHKS and CDR2 YYEKEE (reference sequence). The CDR3 sequence is CASSLVGLGGNTIYF. CDR3 nucleotide sequence: TGTGCCAGCAGCTTGGTTGGACTCGGAGGAAACACCATATATTTT.

The CDR3 is CASSQDWLAGTDTQYF. The DNA for the CDR3 is TGTGCCAGCAGCCAAGATTGGCTAGCGGGAACAGATACGCAGTATTTT. V gene TRBV14 combines with J gene TRBJ2-3; 9 bases map to TRBD2. CDR3 length: 16 amino acids. The ends lost 0 bases at V and 3 bases at J; junction bases unmatched: 4. Germline CDR1 reads SGHDN; CDR2 reads FVKESK.

The chain combines TRBV2 with TRBJ1-2; D gene ambiguous. From germline, CDR1 is SNHLY and CDR2 FYNNEI. The V and J ends lost 6 bases and 5 bases respectively, with 13 bases between them. The CDR3 covers 13 residues. The CDR3, as DNA: TGTGCCAGCAGAACCGGGATTTCTTATGGCTACACCTTC. Amino acids: CASRTGISYGYTF.

The rearrangement uses TRBV2 and TRBJ2-7, with a tentative D call TRBD2 (5 bases). Germline V gives CDR1 SNHLY, CDR2 FYNNEI. The CDR3 has 13 amino acids. V lost 4 bases and J lost 7, with 14 bases in between. The CDR3 bases are TGTGCCAGCAGTGCTATAGATACTAGGGAGCAGTACTTC. It yields the protein CASSAIDTREQYF. Using reference TRBV2 and TRBJ2-7 for the parts outside the CDR3, the full variable domain is EPEVTQTPSHQVTQMGQEVILRCVPISNHLYFYWYRQILGQKVEFLVSFYNNEISEKSEIFDDQFSVERPDGSNFTLKIRSTKLEDSAMYFCASSAIDTREQYFGPGTRLTVT.

J is TRBJ1-5 and V is TRBV7-8, with 9 bases aligning to TRBD1. V dropped 9 bases and J dropped 6; count of bases not matched to a gene: 12. Germline V lookup: CDR1 SGHVS, CDR2 FQNEAQ. The length of the CDR3 is 15 residues. The CDR3 nucleotides read TGTGCCAGTTCAGCCGGGACAGGGACTTCTCAGCCCCAGCATTTT. It is translated as CASSAGTGTSQPQHF.

The chain uses TRBV19 and TRBJ1-5, with a tentative D call TRBD1 (6 bases). Germline V gene sequence: CDR1 LNHDA, CDR2 SQIVND (reference sequence). Trimming left V 9 bases short and J 7 bases short, with 19 bases between. This CDR3 contains 14 residues. The CDR3 DNA sequence: TGTGCCAGCTCACCTCAGGGGCGGGTGCAGCCCCAGCATTTT. Translating gives CASSPQGRVQPQHF. Complete variable domain (other parts from reference TRBV19 and TRBJ1-5): DGGITQSPKYLFRKEGQNVTLSCEQNLNHDAMYWYRQDPGQGLRLIYYSQIVNDFQKGDIAEGYSVSREKKESFPLTVTSAQKNPTAFYLCASSPQGRVQPQHFGDGTRLSIL.

The rearrangement links TRBV28 to TRBJ2-5, with D uncertain. The CDR3 has 12 amino acids. Trimming pared 6 bases from V and 2 bases from J, leaving 7 bases between. Germline loops: CDR1 MDHEN, CDR2 SYDVKM. CDR3 sequence (DNA): TGTGCCAGCAGCCAGGTTCAAGAGACCCAGTACTTC. This gives the protein CASSQVQETQYF.

The J gene is TRBJ1-1, the V gene TRBV18; 9 bases are shared with TRBD1. The CDR3 has 13 residues. After removal of 6 bases from V and 8 bases from J, the junction contained 7 bases not matched to a gene. The germline CDR1 and CDR2 sequences are KGHSH and LQKENI. The CDR3 DNA is TGTGCCAGCTCTCAAGGACAGGGGAGGGAAGCTTTCTTT. This translates into CASSQGQGREAFF.

This sequence joins TRBV6-6 and TRBJ1-4; D remains ambiguous. Trimming took off 6 bases at V and 0 bases at J, with 8 bases between the two ends. Looked up from germline, CDR1 is MNHNY and CDR2 is SVGAGI (reference sequence). The CDR3 has 14 amino acids. In nucleotides, the CDR3 is TGTGCCAGCAGGGGTGGAGCAACTAATGAAAAACTGTTTTTT. Translating it yields CASRGGATNEKLFF.

This chain links TRBV6-1 with TRBJ2-7; TRBD1 aligns across 9 bases. Trimming at V came to 1 base and at J to 4 bases, leaving 2 bases not matched to a gene. CDR1 MNHNS and CDR2 SASEGT come from the germline V gene. The CDR3 is 14 amino acids. The CDR3 nucleotides are TGTGCCAGCAGTGAAGGTGGGACAGGGTACGAGCAGTACTTC. It translates to CASSEGGTGYEQYF.

V is TRBV6-5 and J is TRBJ1-2; TRBD1 might be the D (5 bases). This CDR3 contains 13 residues. CDR1 MNHEY and CDR2 SVGAGI come from the germline V gene. V was cut by 5 bases and J by 6 bases, with 13 bases left in between. The CDR3 nucleotides are TGTGCCAGCAGTCCACAGGCGGCCCATGGCTACACCTTC. As protein: CASSPQAAHGYTF.

J is TRBJ1-6 and V is TRBV28; D ambiguous. Between the trimmed V and J ends, which lost 6 bases and 9 bases, there was a span of 6 bases. The CDR3 length is 11 residues. Germline lookup yields CDR1 MDHEN and CDR2 SYDVKM. CDR3 in amino acids: CASSTSSPLHF. CDR3 nucleotide sequence: TGTGCCAGCAGCACGAGTTCACCCCTCCACTTT.

The rearrangement links TRBV6-1 to TRBJ1-1; no definite D call. Germline V lookup: CDR1 MNHNS, CDR2 SASEGT. The V and J ends lost 0 bases and 11 bases respectively, with 19 bases between them. The CDR3 sequence is 15 residues long. The CDR3 region has the DNA TGTGCCAGCAGTGAAGCCTGGGGAGTCCCCAGTGGGGCTTTCTTT. It encodes CASSEAWGVPSGAFF.

The chain is built from TRBV5-5 and TRBJ1-2; tentative D call: TRBD1 (6 bases). V lost 4 bases and J 9 bases, leaving 16 bases between the germline ends. The germline CDR1 and CDR2 sequences are SGHKS and YYEKEE (reference sequence). The CDR3 consists of 13 residues. CDR3 sequence (DNA): TGTGCCAGCAGCGGGGGACATTTTGATAGCTACACCTTC. Translated, it gives CASSGGHFDSYTF. The entire variable domain, with the rest obtained from reference TRBV5-5 and TRBJ1-2, is as follows: DAGVTQSPTHLIKTRGQQVTLRCSPISGHKSVSWYQQVLGQGPQFIFQYYEKEERGRGNFPDRFSARQFPNYSSELNVNALLLGDSALYLCASSGGHFDSYTFGSGTRLTVV.

The chain links TRBV28 to TRBJ1-1; 7 bases match TRBD1. The CDR3 extends over 15 amino acids. V trimming: 6 bases; J trimming: 1 base; junction bases outside the gene matches: 8. The germline V gene encodes CDR1 MDHEN and CDR2 SYDVKM. The CDR3 region is CASRPPTGKNTEAFF. CDR3 coding DNA: TGTGCCAGCAGGCCCCCGACAGGGAAGAACACTGAAGCTTTCTTT.

This chain links TRBV7-2 with TRBJ2-1, with D tentatively TRBD2 (6 bases). The germline V gene has CDR1 SGHTA and CDR2 FQGNSA. V lost 5 bases to trimming and J lost 9 bases, with 14 bases between them. The CDR3 has 13 residues. CDR3 sequence (DNA): TGTGCCAGCAGCCCGGCTAGCGCTGGTGAGCAGTTCTTC. Encoded protein: CASSPASAGEQFF.

V gene TRBV28 combines with J gene TRBJ2-3, with TRBD2 as a possible D gene (5 bases). The CDR3 sequence is 14 residues long. Trimming stripped 6 bases from V and 4 bases from J, with 14 bases between. Germline-derived CDR1 and CDR2 are MDHEN and SYDVKM. Here the CDR3 DNA reads TGTGCCAGCAGCTCCCCTCCCGGGGCAGATACGCAGTATTTT. Protein sequence: CASSSPPGADTQYF.

The J gene is TRBJ2-1, the V gene TRBV11-2; TRBD1 matches 7 bases. Germline V gives CDR1 SGHAT, CDR2 FQNNGV. V trimming: 6 bases; J trimming: 4 bases; junction bases outside the gene matches: 9. This CDR3 has 15 amino acids. The CDR3 spells CASRRTGSTYNEQFF. CDR3 DNA: TGTGCCAGCAGGCGGACAGGTTCGACGTACAATGAGCAGTTCTTC. The full variable domain, completed using reference TRBV11-2 and TRBJ2-1, is EAGVAQSPRYKIIEKRQSVAFWCNPISGHATLYWYQQILGQGPKLLIQFQNNGVVDDSQLPKDRFSAERLKGVDSTLKIQPAKLEDSAVYLCASRRTGSTYNEQFFGPGTRLTVL.

This clone showed up just once. The rearrangement uses TRBV2 and TRBJ2-2, with D perhaps matching TRBD2 (6 bases). The CDR3 covers 14 residues. Germline values: CDR1 SNHLY, CDR2 FYNNEI. Trimming shortened V by 6 bases and J by 2 bases, and 10 bases separated the two germline ends. CDR3 nucleotides: TGTGCCAGCAGACTGACTAGAAACACCGGGGAGCTGTTTTTT. Protein sequence: CASRLTRNTGELFF.